This is a list of T cell receptor beta chains from one sample in a study of T cells in Graves' hyperthyroidism and ophthalmopathy. TCRdb recomputed calls from the multiplex PCR reads with MiXCR, one row per CDR3 protein. Altogether approximately 530,000 distinct CDR3 sequences are present, 15% to 20% being singletons, with the ten largest covering approximately 50%. Sequencing was done on a sample of blood. The receptors were sampled from a man in his forties or fifties with Graves' ophthalmopathy. CDR3s include the opening cysteine and the closing phenylalanine or tryptophan. A D gene is named only where the DNA matches it firmly. Size values are once, few and many counts, or a class for expanded clones, and some rows have none.

TRBV7-9,TRBD1,few,TRBJ1-1,TGTGCCAGCAGCTTAGACCCCGGGACAGGGTGGACTTTCTTT,CASSLDPGTGWTFF
TRBV9,TRBD1,NA,TRBJ1-1,TGTGCCAGCAGCGAACAACCGGGACAGGGACACACTGAAGCTTTCTTT,CASSEQPGQGHTEAFF
TRBV28,NA,NA,TRBJ1-2,TGTGCCAGCACCTACCAAACAGGAGATGAAGGCTACACCTTC,CASTYQTGDEGYTF
TRBV6-1,NA,many,TRBJ1-1,TGTGCCAGCAGTGAGAACACTGAAGCTTTCTTT,CASSENTEAFF
TRBV5-6,NA,NA,TRBJ2-1,TGTGCCAGCAGCTTCGACACCTACAATGAGCAGTTCTTC,CASSFDTYNEQFF
TRBV28,NA,NA,TRBJ2-7,TGTGCCAGCAGTTTTAGTAACCCCCACGAGCAGTACTTC,CASSFSNPHEQYF
TRBV4-1,NA,few,TRBJ2-3,TGCGCCAGCAGCCAAGACTCAGTAGGGGACGCATTGAGCACAGATACGCAGTATTTT,CASSQDSVGDALSTDTQYF
TRBV7-2,TRBD2,many,TRBJ2-1,TGTGCCAGCAGCCCGGCGGGAGGGCTCTACAATGAGCAGTTCTTC,CASSPAGGLYNEQFF
TRBV25-1,TRBD1,few,TRBJ2-5,TGTGCCAGCCAACAGGGGGCCAGGGAGACCCAGTACTTC,CASQQGARETQYF
TRBV5-6,NA,few,TRBJ1-5,TGTGCCAGCAGCAGGACAGACCGGGATCAGCCCCAGCATTTT,CASSRTDRDQPQHF
TRBV15,NA,NA,TRBJ1-2,TGTGCCACCAGCAGAGCCGGGGACGGCTACACCTTC,CATSRAGDGYTF
TRBV10-3,NA,few,TRBJ2-2,TGTGCCATCAGTGAGTCGCTTGGTGGGAACACCGGGGAGCTGTTTTTT,CAISESLGGNTGELFF
TRBV15,NA,NA,TRBJ2-5,TGTGCCACCAGCAGAGCCAGTATCCCTCAAGAGACCCAGTACTTC,CATSRASIPQETQYF
TRBV7-2,NA,many,TRBJ2-1,TGTGCCAGCAGCTTAGGGGCGGGGAAGCAGTTCTTC,CASSLGAGKQFF
TRBV6-2/TRBV6-3,NA,few,TRBJ1-1,TGTGCCAGCAGTTTTTTCGTGAACACTGAAGCTTTCTTT,CASSFFVNTEAFF
TRBV5-6,TRBD1,NA,TRBJ2-1,TGTGCCAGCAGCTACACCGGGACAGGGGGCTTTAATGAGCAGTTCTTC,CASSYTGTGGFNEQFF
TRBV9,TRBD2,NA,TRBJ2-1,TGTGCCAGCAGCATGGGGGGGTCTAGCGGGAGCTACCACAATGAGCAGTTCTTC,CASSMGGSSGSYHNEQFF
TRBV4-2,TRBD2,NA,TRBJ2-3,TGTGCCAGCAGCCAAGATGGGTTAGCGGGTGCTAGCACAGATACGCAGTATTTT,CASSQDGLAGASTDTQYF
TRBV30,TRBD2,many,TRBJ2-1,TGTGCCTGGATGGCTAGCGGGAGTTATGAGCAGTTCTTC,CAWMASGSYEQFF
TRBV30,TRBD1,many,TRBJ2-7,TGTGCCTGGAGGACAGGGCCCGAGCAGTACTTC,CAWRTGPEQYF
TRBV28,NA,NA,TRBJ1-1,TGTGCCAGCTCCCAAGAGGGCTCGAACACTGAAGCTTTCTTT,CASSQEGSNTEAFF
TRBV6-2/TRBV6-3,TRBD2,few,TRBJ2-5,TGTGCCAGCTCACCTAGCGGGGGGGCGATGATGGAGACCCAGTACTTC,CASSPSGGAMMETQYF
TRBV7-8,NA,few,TRBJ2-7,TGTGCCAGCAGCTTCCCGACGAGGGGAGTAGCGGCAGAGCAGTACTTC,CASSFPTRGVAAEQYF
TRBV15,NA,few,TRBJ2-5,TGTGCCACCAGCGGCACCAGAGTGGGGGTCCAAGAGACCCAGTACTTC,CATSGTRVGVQETQYF
TRBV15,TRBD1,many,TRBJ2-7,TGTGCCACCAGCAGAGAAAGCCCCGGGACAGGGGCCTACGAGCAGTACTTC,CATSRESPGTGAYEQYF
TRBV10-3,NA,NA,TRBJ1-6,TGTGCCATCAGTGCAGAAGGGACGTTAGCCTCCTATAATTCACCCCTCCACTTT,CAISAEGTLASYNSPLHF
TRBV6-2/TRBV6-3,TRBD2,NA,TRBJ2-2,TGTGCCAGCAGTTACTCATTAGCGGGGAACACCGGGGAGCTGTTTTTT,CASSYSLAGNTGELFF
TRBV6-1,TRBD2,NA,TRBJ2-1,TGTGCCAGCAGACCGACTAGCGGCCGGAGCATTGAGCAGTTCTTC,CASRPTSGRSIEQFF
TRBV20-1,TRBD1,NA,TRBJ2-7,TGCAGTGCTAGGCCTCCGAGGGGGACAGCCTCCTACGAGCAGTACTTC,CSARPPRGTASYEQYF
TRBV12-3/TRBV12-4,NA,many,TRBJ2-1,TGTGCCAGCAGTTTAAGGGTACTCGACAATGAGCAGTTCTTC,CASSLRVLDNEQFF
TRBV11-2,NA,many,TRBJ2-5,TGTGCCAGCAGCTTAGATCGGGGGACGGGAGAGACCCAGTACTTC,CASSLDRGTGETQYF